The following is a TCR beta chain sequence with its context. CDR3 length: 16 amino acids. Germline CDR1 is SGHDN and CDR2 is FVKESK. The ends lost 1 base at V and 8 bases at J; junction bases unmatched: 10. The PCR employed 60 Vbeta primers together with 13 Jbeta primers. The method was immunoSEQ multiplex PCR; TCRdb's version includes in-frame clones alone and lacks a portion of them. Found here are 130,000 or so clones; the top ten clones hold about 2.2%. This specimen belongs to a study of cytomegalovirus exposure and HLA in healthy donors. About the research overall: Ancestry clustering placed about 86% of more than 350 genotyped donors in the Caucasian-associated cluster.

This TCR was sampled from a woman younger than 35 in good health and CMV-seronegative. Input material: PBMCs. The chain carries TRBV14 and TRBJ2-1, with TRBD2 matching 8 bases. The CDR3 spells CASSQAWGTSDYEQFF. The CDR3 DNA is TGTGCCAGCAGCCAAGCCTGGGGGACTAGTGACTATGAGCAGTTCTTC.